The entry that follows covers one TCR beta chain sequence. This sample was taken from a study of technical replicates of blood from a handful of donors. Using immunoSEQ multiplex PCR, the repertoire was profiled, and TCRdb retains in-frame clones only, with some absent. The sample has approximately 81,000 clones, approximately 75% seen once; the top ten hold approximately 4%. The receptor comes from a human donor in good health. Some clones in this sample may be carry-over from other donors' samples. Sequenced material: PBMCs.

The CDR3 here is CASSEDETSGTNEQFF. The CDR3 region has the DNA TGTGCCAGCAGTGAAGACGAGACTAGCGGAACCAATGAGCAGTTCTTC. V is TRBV6-1 and J is TRBJ2-1; 9 bases fit TRBD2. J was trimmed by 6 bases and V by 1 base; bases with no gene match: 7. The CDR3 contains 16 residues. Germline V CDR1 and CDR2: MNHNS, SASEGT.